This passage covers 4 T cell receptor beta chains from one sample sequenced in a study of T cell responses to AZD1222 COVID-19 vaccine. The data were produced by immunoSEQ multiplex PCR, yet TCRdb's version contains in-frame clones alone and is incomplete. The profile shows about 260,000 clones, about 92% of them singletons. The sequencing used peripheral blood, collected on day 0 of AZD1222 vaccination. These receptors originate from an adult in good health.

Of note for this clone: Within the sample, other DNA sequences also encode this same CDR3. This sequence joins TRBV6-5 and TRBJ2-7; D is unresolved. CDR3 length equals 13 residues. Trimming pared 3 bases from V and 1 base from J, leaving 7 bases between. Germline V gives CDR1 MNHEY, CDR2 SVGAGI. In DNA form, the CDR3 reads TGTGCCAGCAGTTATTTGGGATCCTACGAGCAGTACTTC. Amino acid sequence: CASSYLGSYEQYF.

This clone was seen many times. The chain couples TRBV6-4 to TRBJ1-6, with a possible D match to TRBD1 (6 bases). V dropped 6 bases and J dropped 9 bases, with 15 bases sitting between them. This CDR3 is 14 amino acids long. Per germline, CDR1 MRHNA and CDR2 SNTAGT. As DNA, the CDR3 is TGTGCCAGCAGCGCCACAGGGATTACTTCACCCCTCCACTTT. Its protein product is CASSATGITSPLHF.

This chain joins TRBV6-5 and TRBJ2-2, with 9 bases aligning to TRBD1. Germline CDR1 and CDR2: MNHEY and SVGAGI. Losses at the gene ends were 6 bases for V and 8 bases for J; bases not matched to a gene: 10. The CDR3 is made up of 15 amino acids. CDR3 loop: CASRTTGGAGGELFF. The CDR3 DNA reads as TGTGCCAGCAGGACGACAGGGGGAGCGGGGGGGGAGCTGTTTTTT.

The chain is built from TRBV6-2 or TRBV6-3 and TRBJ2-1; D not certain. This CDR3 has 17 amino acids. CDR1 is MNHEY and CDR2 is SVGEGT in the germline V gene. V lost 4 bases, J lost 4 bases, and 20 bases lay in between. The CDR3 is CASSSPTQPQTYNEQFF. Written as DNA, the CDR3 is TGTGCCAGCAGTTCCCCGACTCAACCTCAGACATACAATGAGCAGTTCTTC.